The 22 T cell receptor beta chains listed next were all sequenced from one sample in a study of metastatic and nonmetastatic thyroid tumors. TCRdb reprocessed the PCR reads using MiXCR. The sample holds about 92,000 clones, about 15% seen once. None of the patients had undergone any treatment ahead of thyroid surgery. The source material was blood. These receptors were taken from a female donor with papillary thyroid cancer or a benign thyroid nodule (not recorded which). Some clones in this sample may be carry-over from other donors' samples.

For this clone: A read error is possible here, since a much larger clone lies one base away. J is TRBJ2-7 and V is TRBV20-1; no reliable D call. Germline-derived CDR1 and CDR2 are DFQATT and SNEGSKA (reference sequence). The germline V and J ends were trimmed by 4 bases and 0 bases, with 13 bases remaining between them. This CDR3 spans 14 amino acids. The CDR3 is CSAIVPRSSYEQYF. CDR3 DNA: TGCAGTGCTATAGTCCCCCGGAGCTCCTACGAGCAGTACTTC.

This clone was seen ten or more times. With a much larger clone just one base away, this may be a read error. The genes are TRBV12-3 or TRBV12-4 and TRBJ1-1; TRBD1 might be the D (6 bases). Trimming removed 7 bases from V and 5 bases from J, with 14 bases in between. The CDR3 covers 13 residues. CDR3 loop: CASNIQGGTEAFF. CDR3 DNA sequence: TGTGCCAGCAATATACAGGGTGGGACTGAAGCTTTCTTT.

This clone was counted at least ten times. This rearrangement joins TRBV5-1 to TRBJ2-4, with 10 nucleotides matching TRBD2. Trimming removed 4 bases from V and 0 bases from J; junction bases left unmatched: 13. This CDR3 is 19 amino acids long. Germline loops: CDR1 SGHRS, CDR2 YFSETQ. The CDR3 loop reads CASSPAEGSGGLAKNIQYF. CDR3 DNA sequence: TGCGCCAGCAGCCCGGCGGAGGGTAGCGGGGGGTTAGCCAAAAACATTCAGTACTTC.

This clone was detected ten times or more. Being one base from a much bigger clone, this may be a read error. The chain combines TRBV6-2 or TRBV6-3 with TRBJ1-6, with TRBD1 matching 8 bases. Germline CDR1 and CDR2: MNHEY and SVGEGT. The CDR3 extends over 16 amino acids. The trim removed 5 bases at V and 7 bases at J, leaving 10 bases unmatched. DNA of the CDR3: TGTGCCAGCAGTCCGGAAGGACAGGGATTCAATTCACCCCTCCACTTT. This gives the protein CASSPEGQGFNSPLHF.

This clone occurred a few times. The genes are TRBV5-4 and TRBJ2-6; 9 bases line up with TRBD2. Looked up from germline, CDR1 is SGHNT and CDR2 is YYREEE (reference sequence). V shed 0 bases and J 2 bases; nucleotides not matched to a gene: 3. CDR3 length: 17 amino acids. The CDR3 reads CASSLERGAAGANVLTF. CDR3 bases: TGTGCCAGCAGCTTGGAGCGGGGGGCAGCTGGGGCCAACGTCCTGACTTTC.

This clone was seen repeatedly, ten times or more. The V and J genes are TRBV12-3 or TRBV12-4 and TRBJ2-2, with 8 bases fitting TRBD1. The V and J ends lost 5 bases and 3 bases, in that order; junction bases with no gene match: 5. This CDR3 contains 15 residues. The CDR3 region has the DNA TGTGCCAGCAGTGAGGACAGGGTATACACCGGGGAGCTGTTTTTT. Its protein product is CASSEDRVYTGELFF.

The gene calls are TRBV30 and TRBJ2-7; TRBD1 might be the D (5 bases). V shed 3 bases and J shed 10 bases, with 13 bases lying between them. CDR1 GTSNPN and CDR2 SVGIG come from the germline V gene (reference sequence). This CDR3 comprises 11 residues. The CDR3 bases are TGTGCCTGGAGGACAGCCTATATTCAGTACTTC. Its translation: CAWRTAYIQYF.

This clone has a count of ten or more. The CDR3 protein is CASSLSFGNSPLHF. The CDR3 DNA reads TGTGCCAGCAGTTTATCGTTCGGGAATTCACCCCTCCACTTT. The rearrangement links TRBV12-3 or TRBV12-4 to TRBJ1-6; D gene uncertain. The CDR3 covers 14 residues. V lost 2 bases and J lost 7, with 9 bases in between.

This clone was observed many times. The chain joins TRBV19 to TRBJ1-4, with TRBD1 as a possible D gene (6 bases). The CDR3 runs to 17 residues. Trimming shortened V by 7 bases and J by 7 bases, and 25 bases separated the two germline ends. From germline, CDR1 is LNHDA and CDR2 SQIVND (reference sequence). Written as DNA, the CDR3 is TGTGCCAGTAACCTCGACAGGACCGGGGAACGGGGTGAAAAACTGTTTTTT. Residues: CASNLDRTGERGEKLFF. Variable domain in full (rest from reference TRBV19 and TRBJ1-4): DGGITQSPKYLFRKEGQNVTLSCEQNLNHDAMYWYRQDPGQGLRLIYYSQIVNDFQKGDIAEGYSVSREKKESFPLTVTSAQKNPTAFYLCASNLDRTGERGEKLFFGSGTQLSVL.

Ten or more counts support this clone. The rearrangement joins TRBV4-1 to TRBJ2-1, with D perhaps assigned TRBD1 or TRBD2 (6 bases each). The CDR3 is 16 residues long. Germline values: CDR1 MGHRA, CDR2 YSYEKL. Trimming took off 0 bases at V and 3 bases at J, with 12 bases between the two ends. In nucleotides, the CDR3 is TGCGCCAGCAGCCAAGATGGAGGGGGATTCTACAATGAGCAGTTCTTC. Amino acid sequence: CASSQDGGGFYNEQFF.

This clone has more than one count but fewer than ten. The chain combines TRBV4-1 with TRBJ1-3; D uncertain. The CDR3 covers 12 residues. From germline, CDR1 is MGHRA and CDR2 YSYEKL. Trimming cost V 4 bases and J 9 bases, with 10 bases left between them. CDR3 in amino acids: CASSPSGGTIYF. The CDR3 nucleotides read TGCGCCAGCAGCCCTTCGGGCGGCACCATATATTTT.

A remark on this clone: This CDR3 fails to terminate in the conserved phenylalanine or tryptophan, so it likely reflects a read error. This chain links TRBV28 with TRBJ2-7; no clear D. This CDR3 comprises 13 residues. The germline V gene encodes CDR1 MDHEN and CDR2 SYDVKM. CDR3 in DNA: TGTGCCAGAAGTTTAGACGGATGGGGCGAGCAGTACTTA. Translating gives CARSLDGWGEQYL.

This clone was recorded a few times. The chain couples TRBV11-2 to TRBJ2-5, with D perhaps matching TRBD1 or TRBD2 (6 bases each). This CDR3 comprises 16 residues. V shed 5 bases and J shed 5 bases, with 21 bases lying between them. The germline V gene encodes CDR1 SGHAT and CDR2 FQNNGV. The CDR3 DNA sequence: TGTGCCAGCAGCCCAATTCGGGGGCCGAGGTCGGAGACCCAGTACTTC. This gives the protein CASSPIRGPRSETQYF.

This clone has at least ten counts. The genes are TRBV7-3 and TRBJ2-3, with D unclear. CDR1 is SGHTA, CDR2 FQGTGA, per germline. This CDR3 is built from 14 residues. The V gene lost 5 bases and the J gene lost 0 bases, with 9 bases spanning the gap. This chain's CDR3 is CASSGSGSTDTQYF. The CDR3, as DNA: TGTGCCAGCAGCGGGTCCGGCAGCACAGATACGCAGTATTTT.

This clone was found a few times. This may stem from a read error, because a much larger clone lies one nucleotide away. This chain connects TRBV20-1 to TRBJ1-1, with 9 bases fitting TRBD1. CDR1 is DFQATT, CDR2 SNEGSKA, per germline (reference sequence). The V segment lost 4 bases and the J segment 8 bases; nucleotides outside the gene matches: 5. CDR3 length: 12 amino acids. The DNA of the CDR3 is TGCAGTGCTAATGACAGGGGGGCAGAAGCTTTCTTT. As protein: CSANDRGAEAFF.

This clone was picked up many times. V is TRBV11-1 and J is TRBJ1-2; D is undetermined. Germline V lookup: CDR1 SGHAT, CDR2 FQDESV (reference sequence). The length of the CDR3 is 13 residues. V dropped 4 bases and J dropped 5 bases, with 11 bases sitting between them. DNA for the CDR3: TGTGCCAGCAGCTCCCGCGGACTGTATGGCTACACCTTC. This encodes CASSSRGLYGYTF.

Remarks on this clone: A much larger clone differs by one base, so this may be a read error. CDR3 sequence reads: CASSLSTGQGVQGYTF. The CDR3 DNA is TGTGCCAGCAGCTTATCTACGGGACAGGGGGTTCAAGGCTACACCTTC. The chain uses TRBV11-1 and TRBJ1-2; 11 positions match TRBD1. The length of the CDR3 is 16 residues. Germline V CDR1 and CDR2: SGHAT, FQDESV (reference sequence). V lost 2 bases to trimming and J lost 8 bases; unmatched junction nucleotides: 10.

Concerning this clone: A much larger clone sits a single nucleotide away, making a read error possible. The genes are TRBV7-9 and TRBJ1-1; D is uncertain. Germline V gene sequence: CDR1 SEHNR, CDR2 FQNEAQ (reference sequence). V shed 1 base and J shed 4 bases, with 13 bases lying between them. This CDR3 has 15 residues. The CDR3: CASSLVSACGTEAFF. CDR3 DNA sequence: TGTGCCAGCAGCTTAGTTTCCGCATGTGGCACTGAAGCTTTCTTT.

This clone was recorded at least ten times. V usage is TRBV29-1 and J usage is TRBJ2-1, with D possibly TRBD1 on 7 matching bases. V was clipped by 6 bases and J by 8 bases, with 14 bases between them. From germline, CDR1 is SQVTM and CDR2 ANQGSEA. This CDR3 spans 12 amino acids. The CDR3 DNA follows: TGCAGCGTACCTCAGGGGGGTGATGAGCAGTTCTTC. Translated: CSVPQGGDEQFF.

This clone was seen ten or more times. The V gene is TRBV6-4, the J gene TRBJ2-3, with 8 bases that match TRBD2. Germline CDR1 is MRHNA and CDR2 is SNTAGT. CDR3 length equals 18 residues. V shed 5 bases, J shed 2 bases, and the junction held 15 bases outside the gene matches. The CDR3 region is CASSFSGGFGSPTDTQYF. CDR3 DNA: TGTGCCAGCAGTTTCAGCGGGGGTTTCGGTTCCCCCACAGATACGCAGTATTTT.

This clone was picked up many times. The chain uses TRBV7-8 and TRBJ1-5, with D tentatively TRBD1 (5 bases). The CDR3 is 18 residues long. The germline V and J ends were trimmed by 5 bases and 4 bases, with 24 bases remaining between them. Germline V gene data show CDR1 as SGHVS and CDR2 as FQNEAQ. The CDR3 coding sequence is TGTGCCAGCAGCCCCGGGACCCAGAGCCGCCGTGGGAATCAGCCCCAGCATTTT. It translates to CASSPGTQSRRGNQPQHF.

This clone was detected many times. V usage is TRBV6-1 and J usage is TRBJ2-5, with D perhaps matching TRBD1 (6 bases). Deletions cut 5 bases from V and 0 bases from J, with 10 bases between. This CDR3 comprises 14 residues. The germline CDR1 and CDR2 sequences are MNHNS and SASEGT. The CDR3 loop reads CASSFGQYQETQYF. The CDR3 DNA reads TGTGCCAGCAGTTTTGGACAGTACCAAGAGACCCAGTACTTC.